This T cell receptor beta chain was observed in a study of shared clonotypes between healthy human individuals. The authors ran unsorted PBMC replicate PCRs on 300 ng DNA, 30,000 or so T cell genomes. Ten immunoSEQ deep assay plates were used by the authors to sequence unsorted PBMC DNA. The protocol was immunoSEQ multiplex PCR, while the TCRdb copy is restricted to in-frame clones and leaves out a portion. The sample shows fewer than 600,000 clones, roughly three quarters of them seen only once. This CDR3 is built from 12 residues. The germline V gene encodes CDR1 SGHAT and CDR2 FQNNGV. The germline V and J ends were trimmed by 4 bases and 5 bases, with 6 bases remaining between them. Regarding this clone: Its specificity is unknown.

Study results and limitations: It was anticipated that sequencing depth would influence how many clonotypes donors shared.

This chain connects TRBV11-2 to TRBJ2-1; D is unresolved. Material for sequencing was PBMCs. The clonotype was recovered from a woman aged 35 to 49 in good health. Some clones in this sample may be carry-over from other donors' samples. DNA of the CDR3: TGTGCCAGCAGCTCGCAGGACAATGAGCAGTTCTTC. This encodes CASSSQDNEQFF.